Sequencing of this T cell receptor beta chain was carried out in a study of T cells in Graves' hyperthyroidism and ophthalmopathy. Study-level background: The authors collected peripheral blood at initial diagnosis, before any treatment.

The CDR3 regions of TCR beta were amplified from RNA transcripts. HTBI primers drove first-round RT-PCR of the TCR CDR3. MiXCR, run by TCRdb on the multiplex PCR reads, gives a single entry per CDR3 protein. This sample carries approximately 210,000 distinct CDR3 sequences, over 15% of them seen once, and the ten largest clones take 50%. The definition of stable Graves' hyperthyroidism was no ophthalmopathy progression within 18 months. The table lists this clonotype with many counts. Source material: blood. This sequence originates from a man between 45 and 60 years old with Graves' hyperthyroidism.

CDR3 region: CASRGQNKGFREKLFF. CDR3 sequence (DNA): TGTGCCAGCAGGGGACAGAATAAGGGGTTTCGTGAAAAACTGTTTTTT. The chain combines TRBV2 with TRBJ1-4; 7 bases agree with TRBD1. CDR1 and CDR2 (germline): SNHLY, FYNNEI. The CDR3 is made up of 16 amino acids. The junction had 14 bases not matched to a gene; V was cut back by 6 bases and J by 7 bases.